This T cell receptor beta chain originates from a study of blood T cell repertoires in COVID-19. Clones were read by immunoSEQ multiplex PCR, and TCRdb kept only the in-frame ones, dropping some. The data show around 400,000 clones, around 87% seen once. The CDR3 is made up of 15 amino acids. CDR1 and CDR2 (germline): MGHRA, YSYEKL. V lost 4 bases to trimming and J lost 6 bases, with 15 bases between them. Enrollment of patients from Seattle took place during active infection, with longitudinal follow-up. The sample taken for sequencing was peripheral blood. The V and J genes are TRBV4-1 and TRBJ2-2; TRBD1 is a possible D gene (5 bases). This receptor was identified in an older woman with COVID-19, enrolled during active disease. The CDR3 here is CASSPQTAQPGELFF. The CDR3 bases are TGCGCCAGCAGCCCACAGACAGCTCAACCCGGGGAGCTGTTTTTT.